This TCR beta chain was sequenced for a study of beta chain features in type 1 diabetes. Germline assignment: CDR1 SGHTA and CDR2 FQGTGA. V lost 5 bases, J lost 2 bases, and 8 bases stayed unmatched. The CDR3 has 18 residues. Study observations and caveats: In comparison with healthy donors, patients had naive, central memory and Treg TCRB repertoires that appeared more similar.

The sequenced template was cDNA made from the entire isolated RNA. Data came from immunoSEQ multiplex PCR; TCRdb stores just in-frame clones and leaves some out. The sample consists of roughly 120,000 clones, approximately 39% of them appearing once. In the case of this clone: The target antigen is unknown.

The specimen sequenced was stem cell memory CD4+ T cells from blood. The TCR sequence derives from a woman in her late teens or twenties in good health. The chain has TRBV7-3 and TRBJ2-6; 11 bases are shared with TRBD1. The CDR3: CASSPTPGQGAGANVLTF. CDR3 DNA: TGTGCCAGCAGCCCTACTCCGGGACAGGGGGCTGGGGCCAACGTCCTGACTTTC.